The rows below give T cell receptor beta chains drawn from one sample of a study of blood T cell repertoires in COVID-19. The repertoire was sequenced with immunoSEQ multiplex PCR; TCRdb's copy has only in-frame clones and lacks some. This sample has 63,000 or so clones, with around 87% found just once. The sequenced sample was peripheral blood. The receptor source for this set is a man between 65 and 85 years old with active COVID-19. Both conserved end residues are trimmed from each CDR3. Fields, in order: D gene, J gene, V gene, CDR3 protein. A D gene is named only where the DNA matches it firmly.

. TRBJ1-2 TRBV27 ASSPPGGGTRGYGYT
TRBD2 TRBJ2-1 TRBV5-1 ASGVGGLAGGGYNEQF
TRBD1 TRBJ2-7 TRBV7-2 ASSLAGQGFYEQY
TRBD2 TRBJ2-7 TRBV19 ASSMRGALYEQY
TRBD1 TRBJ2-3 TRBV6-1 ASSDPRGQGGRDTQY
. TRBJ1-2 TRBV6-5 ASRPQGLANYGYT
TRBD1 TRBJ2-6 TRBV19 ASSSGQAGANVLT
. TRBJ2-5 TRBV18 ASSPPHRQETQY
TRBD1 TRBJ2-2 TRBV5-1 ASSLDSGGITGELF
TRBD2 TRBJ2-3 TRBV18 ASSPPRERSTDTQY
. TRBJ1-1 TRBV10-3 AIRGAGRWAEAF
. TRBJ2-2 TRBV27 ASTYTGTPRVELF
. TRBJ2-5 TRBV30 AWSGGSQETQY
TRBD2 TRBJ2-3 TRBV19 ASSITSGTVTDTQY
. TRBJ2-1 TRBV19 ASSIVGLPNNEQF
TRBD1 TRBJ1-1 TRBV7-9 ASSPDRGHMNTEAF
. TRBJ2-5 TRBV4-1 ASSPGVLAGLTQY
TRBD1 TRBJ2-5 TRBV11-2 ASSPTGGLETQY
. TRBJ2-5 TRBV6-5 ASMGGARETQY
TRBD2 TRBJ2-5 TRBV15 ATSSAWRSGYQETQY
TRBD1 TRBJ1-2 TRBV27 ASRPQGAGYGYT
TRBD2 TRBJ2-3 TRBV11-3 ASSLVLAGGADTQY
. TRBJ1-2 TRBV27 ASSLTQGAIGYT
. TRBJ2-2 TRBV25-1 ASSDPQGTGELF
. TRBJ2-6 TRBV5-4 ASSFTRAGANVLT
. TRBJ1-1 TRBV6-5 ASSIRARGTEAF
. TRBJ2-5 TRBV14 ASSQDWGTQETQY
. TRBJ2-7 TRBV19 ASSTTQNRDEQY
. TRBJ2-3 TRBV27 ASRLRGTDTQY